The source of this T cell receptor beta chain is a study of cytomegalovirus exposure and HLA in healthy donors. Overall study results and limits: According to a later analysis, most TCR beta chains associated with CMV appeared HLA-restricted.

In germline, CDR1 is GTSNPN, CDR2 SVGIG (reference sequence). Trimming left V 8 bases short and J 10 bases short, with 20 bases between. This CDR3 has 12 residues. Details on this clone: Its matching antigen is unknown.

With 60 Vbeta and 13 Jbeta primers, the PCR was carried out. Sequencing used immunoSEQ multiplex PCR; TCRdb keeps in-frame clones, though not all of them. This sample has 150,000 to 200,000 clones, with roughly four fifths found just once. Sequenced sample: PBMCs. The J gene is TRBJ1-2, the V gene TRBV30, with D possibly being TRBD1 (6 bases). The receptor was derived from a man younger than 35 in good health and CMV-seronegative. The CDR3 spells CAQNTGSGAYTF. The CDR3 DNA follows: TGTGCCCAAAATACAGGGAGTGGGGCCTACACCTTC.